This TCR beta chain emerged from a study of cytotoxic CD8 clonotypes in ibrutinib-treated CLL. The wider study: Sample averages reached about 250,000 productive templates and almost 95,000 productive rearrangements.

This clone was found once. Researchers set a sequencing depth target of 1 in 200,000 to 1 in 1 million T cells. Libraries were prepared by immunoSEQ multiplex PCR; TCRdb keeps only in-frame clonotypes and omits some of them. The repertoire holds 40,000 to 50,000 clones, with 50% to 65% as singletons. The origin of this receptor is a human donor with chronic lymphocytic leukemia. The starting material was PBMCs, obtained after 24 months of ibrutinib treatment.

CDR3 in amino acids: CASSQEGSQTEAFF. As DNA, the CDR3 is TGCGCCAGCAGCCAAGAGGGCAGCCAAACTGAAGCTTTCTTT. This chain uses TRBV4-1 with TRBJ1-1; D is unclear. Germline V gives CDR1 MGHRA, CDR2 YSYEKL. The CDR3 spans 14 residues. Trimming took off 0 bases at V and 5 bases at J, with 10 bases between the two ends.